This T cell receptor beta chain was found in a study of shared clonotypes between healthy human individuals. Whole-study findings and limits: Estimated richness values were generally larger in naive subsets than in memory subsets. The sharing of roughly 5% of naive CD4 clonotypes was seen across a few donors.

A word on this clone: The antigen remains undetermined. Other DNA sequences in the sample encode the same CDR3.

The authors loaded about 200 ng DNA, around 30,000 T cell genomes, into sorted-subset replicate PCRs. Sequencing used immunoSEQ multiplex PCR; TCRdb keeps in-frame clones, though not all of them. Of approximately 2,000,000 clones listed, just under 95% are singletons. Germline CDR1 reads LNHNV; CDR2 reads YYDKDF (reference sequence). With 0 bases clipped from V and 5 bases from J, the junction kept 3 bases outside the gene matches. The CDR3 runs to 15 residues. The sequenced sample consisted of naive CD4+ T cells from PBMCs. The subset was: CD45RA+ positively selected. The TCR comes from a man younger than 35 in good health. Some clones in this sample may be carry-over from other donors' samples. The rearrangement uses TRBV15 and TRBJ1-2; TRBD1 agrees at 10 bases. CDR3 residues: CATSRDPGQGYGYTF. The CDR3 coding sequence is TGTGCCACCAGCAGAGATCCGGGACAGGGGTATGGCTACACCTTC.